This passage covers 5 T cell receptor beta chains from one sample sequenced in a study of glioma-infiltrating T cells after dendritic cell vaccination. Profiling relied on immunoSEQ multiplex PCR, and the TCRdb table lists in-frame clones only, not all of them. The profile shows roughly 60,000 clones, around nine tenths of them singletons. The time point here: after dendritic cell vaccination, including at tumor progression/relapse. The starting material was blood, obtained after dendritic cell vaccination. These receptors all come from a human donor with glioblastoma.

This clone was observed once. J is TRBJ1-2 and V is TRBV13; 8 bases align to TRBD1. CDR1 PRHDT and CDR2 FYEKMQ come from the germline V gene (reference sequence). CDR3 length: 17 amino acids. Trimming removed 3 bases from V and 2 bases from J; junction bases left unmatched: 11. The DNA of the CDR3 is TGTGCCAGCAGCTTCCGTCGTCCCGGGACAGGCAACTATGGCTACACCTTC. Its translation: CASSFRRPGTGNYGYTF.

The chain joins TRBV4-2 to TRBJ1-6; 7 bases match TRBD1. This CDR3 contains 15 residues. Germline V gene lookup returns CDR1 LGHNA and CDR2 YNFKEQ. V was clipped by 2 bases and J by 7 bases; unmatched bases: 5. The CDR3 DNA sequence: TGTGCCAGCAGCCAACTCGGGACAGAGAATTCACCCCTCCACTTT. The encoded protein is CASSQLGTENSPLHF.

This rearrangement joins TRBV9 to TRBJ1-2, with D possibly TRBD1 on 5 matching bases. Germline assignment: CDR1 SGDLS and CDR2 YYNGEE. V shed 5 bases and J shed 8 bases, with 16 bases lying between them. The CDR3 contains 13 residues. CDR3 DNA sequence: TGTGCCAGCAGTCCCGGGGGGGTAAGCGGCTACACCTTC. As protein: CASSPGGVSGYTF.

In its sample, this clone was seen once. CDR3 in amino acids: CASSLARYGEAFF. CDR3 DNA sequence: TGTGCCAGCAGCTTAGCGCGGTATGGTGAAGCTTTCTTT. The chain recombines TRBV7-2 with TRBJ1-1; no definite D call. This CDR3 has 13 residues. Trimming removed 0 bases from V and 7 bases from J, with 9 bases in between. Germline V gene sequence: CDR1 SGHTA, CDR2 FQGNSA.

The rearrangement uses TRBV4-3 and TRBJ1-3, with unresolved D. V lost 4 bases, J lost 4 bases, and 14 bases lay in between. The CDR3 has 15 residues. From germline, CDR1 is LGHNA and CDR2 YSLEER. The CDR3 protein is CASSPDWPGGNTIYF. DNA of the CDR3: TGCGCCAGCAGCCCTGACTGGCCTGGCGGAAACACCATATATTTT.